This T cell receptor (beta chain) originates from a study of T cell repertoires in cytomegalovirus infection. The germline V gene has CDR1 MNHGY and CDR2 SAAAGT. The CDR3 contains 15 residues. The V end was cut by 5 bases, the J end by 2 bases, with 13 bases between. TCRdb reanalysed the reads using MiXCR and keeps one entry per CDR3 protein. The sample has about half a million distinct CDR3 sequences, about 42% seen once. Concerning this clonotype itself: The antigen remains unidentified.

This chain connects TRBV6-8 to TRBJ1-5; D possibly corresponds to TRBD1 (5 bases). The clonotype comes from a human donor in good health (CMV status not recorded). Some clones in this sample may be carry-over from other donors' samples. Sequences were derived from cultured PBMCs, sampled from culture after CMV antigen stimulation. CDR3 protein: CASSPGTTGNQPQHF. Written as DNA, the CDR3 is TGTGCCAGCAGTCCCGGGACGACTGGCAATCAGCCCCAGCATTTT.